This T cell receptor (beta chain) was sequenced for a study of T cells expressing NK-cell markers. Study information: Sorted CD3+CD56-NKG2C+, CD3+CD56+NKG2C+ and CD3+CD56+NKG2C- T cells supplied the TCR beta repertoires.

TCRdb re-called the 5' RACE reads; one entry per CDR3 protein, DNA not given. The sample has approximately 460,000 distinct CDR3 sequences. The CDR3 has 17 amino acids. Germline lookup yields CDR1 MNHNS and CDR2 SASEGT. The gene calls are TRBV6-1 and TRBJ2-3; TCRdb's assignment of TRBD2 cannot be checked, as there is no DNA. The sequenced material came from blood T cells: a sorted CD56 or NKG2C T cell subset, CD4+ or CD8+ T cells, or bulk PBMC T cells (not recorded which). This receptor was obtained from a woman between 18 and 69 years old in good health. The CDR3 is CASSEVLAGVFLYTQYF.